This TCR beta chain was observed in a study of long-term antiretroviral therapy in people with HIV. This clone was recorded only once. Running of the v3.0 immunoSEQ assay took place at survey level. Here immunoSEQ multiplex PCR was the method, and the copy in TCRdb shows in-frame clones only, minus some. The data contain roughly 29,000 clones, 85% to 95% of them singletons. The CDR3 totals 12 residues. The germline V gene encodes CDR1 MNHNS and CDR2 SASEGT. With 8 bases removed from V and 2 bases from J, the gap between germline ends came to 9 bases. Source: unsorted PBMCs, taken 5.3 years after starting antiretroviral therapy. This TCR came from a man aged 45-60 years with HIV. The chain is built from TRBV6-1 and TRBJ1-2, with D perhaps TRBD1 (5 bases). CDR3 in amino acids: CASADRNYGYTF. The CDR3 bases are TGTGCCAGCGCCGACAGAAACTATGGCTACACCTTC.